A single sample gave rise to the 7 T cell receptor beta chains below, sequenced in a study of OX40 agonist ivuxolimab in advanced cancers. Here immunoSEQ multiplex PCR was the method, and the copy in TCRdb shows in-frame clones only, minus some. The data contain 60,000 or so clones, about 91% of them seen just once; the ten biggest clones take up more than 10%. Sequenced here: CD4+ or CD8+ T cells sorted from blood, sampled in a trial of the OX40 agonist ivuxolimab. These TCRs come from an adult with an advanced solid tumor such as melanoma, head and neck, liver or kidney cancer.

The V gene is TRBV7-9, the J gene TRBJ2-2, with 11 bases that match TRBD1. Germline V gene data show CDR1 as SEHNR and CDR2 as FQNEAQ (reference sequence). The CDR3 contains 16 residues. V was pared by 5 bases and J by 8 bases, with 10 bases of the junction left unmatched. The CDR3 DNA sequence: TGTGCCAGCAGCCCGGGACAGGGGGAAATGGCAGGGGAGCTGTTTTTT. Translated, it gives CASSPGQGEMAGELFF.

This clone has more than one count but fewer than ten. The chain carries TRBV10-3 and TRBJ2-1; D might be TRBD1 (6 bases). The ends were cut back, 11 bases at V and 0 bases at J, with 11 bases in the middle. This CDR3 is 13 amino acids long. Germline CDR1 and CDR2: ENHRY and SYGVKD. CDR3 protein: CASTGDSYNEQFF. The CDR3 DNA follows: TGTGCCTCGACAGGTGACTCCTACAATGAGCAGTTCTTC.

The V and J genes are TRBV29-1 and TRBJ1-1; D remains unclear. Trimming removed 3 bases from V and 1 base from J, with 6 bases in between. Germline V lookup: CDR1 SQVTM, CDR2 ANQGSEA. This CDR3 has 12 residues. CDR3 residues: CSVEFGNTEAFF. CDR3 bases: TGCAGCGTTGAGTTTGGGAACACTGAAGCTTTCTTT.

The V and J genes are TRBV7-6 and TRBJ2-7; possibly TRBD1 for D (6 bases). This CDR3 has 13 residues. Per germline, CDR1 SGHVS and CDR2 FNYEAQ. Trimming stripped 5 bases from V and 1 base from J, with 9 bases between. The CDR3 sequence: CASSTGTSYEQYF. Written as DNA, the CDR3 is TGTGCCAGCAGCACCGGGACATCCTACGAGCAGTACTTC.

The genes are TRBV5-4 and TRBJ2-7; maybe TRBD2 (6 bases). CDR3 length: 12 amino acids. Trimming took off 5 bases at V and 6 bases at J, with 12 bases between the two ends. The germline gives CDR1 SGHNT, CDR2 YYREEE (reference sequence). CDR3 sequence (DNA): TGTGCCAGCAGTACGAGCGGGTTCGAGCAGTACTTC. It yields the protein CASSTSGFEQYF.

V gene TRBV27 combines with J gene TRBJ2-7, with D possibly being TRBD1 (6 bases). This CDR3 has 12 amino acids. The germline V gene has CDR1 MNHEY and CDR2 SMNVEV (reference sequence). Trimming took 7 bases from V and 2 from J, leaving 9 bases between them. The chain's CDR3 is CASKKGAYEQYF. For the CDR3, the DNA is TGTGCCAGCAAGAAGGGGGCCTACGAGCAGTACTTC.

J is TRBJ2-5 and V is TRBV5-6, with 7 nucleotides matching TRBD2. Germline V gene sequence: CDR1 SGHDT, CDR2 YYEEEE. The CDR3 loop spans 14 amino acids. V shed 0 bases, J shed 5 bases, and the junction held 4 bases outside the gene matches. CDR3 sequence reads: CASSLGTRRETQYF. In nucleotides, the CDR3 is TGTGCCAGCAGCTTGGGGACTAGGAGGGAGACCCAGTACTTC.